This TCR beta chain came from a study of CXCR3-negative and CXCR3-positive naive CD8 T cells (dated by TCRdb to between 2019 and 2020). Turning to the overall study: In total, approximately 150 million TRB reads were obtained, corresponding to roughly 1.5 +/- 0.3 million reads per library. Data from 11 donors, pooled across two independent experiments, went into the diversity and physicochemical repertoire analyses. Naive subsets from 5 donors and memory cells from 3 donors were included in the TRBV-TRBJ cluster analysis. General study outcomes and caveats: Compared with CXCR3-negative naive cells, CXCR3-positive naive cells had TRB CDR3s with higher hydrophobicity (lower Kidera factor 4), lower energy, and higher strength and volume indices. Surface CD5, linked to self-reactivity in mice, was comparable between naive subsets; TCR interaction strength was therefore also inferred from TRB CDR3 physicochemical properties. CXCR3 expression partially decreased after cryopreservation, so most assays used freshly isolated PBMCs. TRBV-TRBJ usage was similar between naive CXCR3-negative and CXCR3-positive cells from the same donor, while memory cells showed distinct patterns. Comparably high repertoire diversity was found in both naive subsets, whereas much lower repertoire diversity was found in memory CD8+ T cells.

Based on the germline V gene (reference sequence), the CDR1 and CDR2 sequences are SGHKS and YYEKEE. From the cysteine through the phenylalanine, the CDR3 covers 17 amino acids. No DNA is given. Each CD8+ T cell subset was flow-sorted in triplicate, with fewer than 350,000 cells per subset placed directly into RLT lysis buffer. Naive CD8+ T cells were defined stringently as CD45RO-CCR7+CD27+CD95- to exclude memory contaminants. Standard density gradient centrifugation was used to isolate peripheral blood mononuclear cells from buffy coats. Naive CXCR3-negative and CXCR3-positive CD8+ T cells were flow-sorted using a FACSAria III. An RNeasy Mini Kit was used to extract total RNA from the sorted cells. With no count recorded, this clonotype is classed as medium-sized (0.01 to 0.1%) from frequency. There is no known antigen for this receptor. TCRdb records NextSeq 550 as the sequencer. The Human TCR Profiling Kit (MiLaboratory) was used to make UMI-labeled 5' RACE TRB cDNA libraries. cDNA synthesis used the entire amount of extracted RNA, and PCR amplification then used the entire amount of cDNA produced. The libraries were made side by side, with each library going through the same number of PCR cycles. From the authors' description of their analysis: With a requirement of at least two reads per UMI, MIGEC and MiXCR extracted about 57,000 +/- 9,900 unique UMI-labeled TRB cDNA molecules per library. On average, approximately 40,000 +/- 10,000 functional in-frame TRB CDR3 nucleotide clonotypes lacking stop codons were found per library. Diversity metrics, including normalized Shannon-Wiener and Chao1, were computed in VDJtools after downsampling to 5000 UMI-labeled TRB molecules per sample. Clonotype-size-weighted physicochemical properties of the central five CDR3 residues (interaction energy, strength, volume and Kidera factor 4) were computed in VDJtools. Reads reprocessed by TCRdb are summarized as one entry per CDR3 protein sequence, and DNA is absent. For this entry, the V and J calls and clone size follow TCRdb and not the study's own pipeline. The sample's table covers around 8,000 distinct CDR3 sequences. Of the sample, about 2% falls within the top ten clones.

This clonotype was obtained from a human donor in good health. Some clones in this sample may be carry-over from other donors' samples. The sequence links TRBV5-5 to TRBJ1-3; as DNA is missing, the TRBD1 call by TCRdb cannot be tested. Sequencing was carried out using naive CXCR3- CD8+ T cells from blood. The sample's cell subset or site label, decoded: CD45RO-CCR7+CD27+CD95- naive CD8+ T cells lacking CXCR3 (TNR3-). CDR3 reads: CASSLARVTGNGGTIYF.